This passage covers 2 T cell receptor beta chains from one sample sequenced in a study of blood T cell repertoires in COVID-19. Sequenced by immunoSEQ multiplex PCR; TCRdb stores in-frame clones only, minus some. The repertoire holds almost 400,000 clones, with over 85% as singletons. The sample comprised PBMCs or T cells enriched from blood (not recorded which). All receptors come from a woman aged 30 to 39 who had recovered from COVID-19.

The chain employs TRBV3-1 (or the pseudogene TRBV3-2) and TRBJ1-2, with 7 bases aligning to TRBD1. CDR3 size: 13 residues. The junction had 2 bases not matched to a gene; V was cut back by 1 base and J by 6 bases. Germline V lookup: CDR1 LGHDT, CDR2 YNNKEL (reference sequence). CDR3 nucleotides: TGTGCCAGCAGCCAAGCACAGGGGCATGGCTACACCTTC. It yields the protein CASSQAQGHGYTF.

The chain recombines TRBV2 with TRBJ2-7; the match to TRBD2 covers 11 bases. The CDR3 has 14 amino acids. The V gene end was trimmed by 7 bases and the J gene end by 3 bases; junction bases not matched to a gene: 5. CDR1 SNHLY and CDR2 FYNNEI come from the germline V gene. The CDR3 DNA sequence: TGTGCCAGCAAGACTAGCGGGGTCATCTACGAGCAGTACTTC. This sequence encodes CASKTSGVIYEQYF. Full variable domain (remainder filled in from reference TRBV2 and TRBJ2-7): EPEVTQTPSHQVTQMGQEVILRCVPISNHLYFYWYRQILGQKVEFLVSFYNNEISEKSEIFDDQFSVERPDGSNFTLKIRSTKLEDSAMYFCASKTSGVIYEQYFGPGTRLTVT.